This TCR beta chain was recorded in a study of T cell repertoires in cytomegalovirus infection (dated by TCRdb to the late 2010s). Background for the entire study: Alongside well-studied HLA-B-restricted epitopes, the peptide stimulations were aimed at recently identified HLA-C-restricted CMV epitopes, whose presentation resists viral immunomodulation. The HLA type of each donor mattered for the analysis, because public TCR beta signatures pointed to carriage of CMV infection along with the matching HLA type.

Regarding this clonotype: Its antigen specificity is not known. No much larger clonotype is one base removed from it; base qualities were not supplied.

Sequencing used an Illumina HiSeq 1500. TCRdb trimmed public reads at Q25 via fastp, called clones via MiXCR and kept in-frame beta chains. Rows matching on CDR3 protein sequence are summarized as one entry with the most common DNA and genes. Present in this sample are fewer than 1,000,000 distinct CDR3 sequences, roughly 31% of which were seen just once. Around an eighth of the sample belongs to the ten largest clones. Sample treatment or condition, as interpreted from the label and publication: in vitro stimulation with specific CMV peptide epitopes to enrich CMV-specific T cells. CDR1 and CDR2, looked up from the germline V gene (reference sequence), are DFQATT and SNEGSKA. Here V drops 4 bases and J drops 7 bases, and the junction holds 16 bases not matched to any gene. Inclusive of the bounding cysteine and phenylalanine, the CDR3 is 16 residues long. Just CDR3 DNA is preserved here, 48 bases in frame from base 1.

The investigation overall reported the following: Carriers of CMV infection plus the relevant HLA type were discriminated by the cumulative frequency of public TCR beta family members in the study cohort and in an independent roughly 400-donor cohort. The ex vivo response was dominated by HLA-C-restricted CMV-specific TCR beta clonotypes, and the single most frequent clonotype in two of eight donors was supplied by these HLA-C-restricted clonotypes.

The TCR was taken from a human donor in good health (CMV status not recorded). Some clones in this sample may be carry-over from other donors' samples. This specimen consisted of cultured CD8+ T cells from PBMCs, obtained from culture after CMV antigen stimulation. The sequence joins TRBV20-1 to TRBJ2-1; TRBD2 fits 7 bases in the junction. The nucleotides read TGCAGTGCTACCTCTAGCGGAACTTTGTCTTGGAATGAGCAGTTCTTC. This translates into CSATSSGTLSWNEQFF.